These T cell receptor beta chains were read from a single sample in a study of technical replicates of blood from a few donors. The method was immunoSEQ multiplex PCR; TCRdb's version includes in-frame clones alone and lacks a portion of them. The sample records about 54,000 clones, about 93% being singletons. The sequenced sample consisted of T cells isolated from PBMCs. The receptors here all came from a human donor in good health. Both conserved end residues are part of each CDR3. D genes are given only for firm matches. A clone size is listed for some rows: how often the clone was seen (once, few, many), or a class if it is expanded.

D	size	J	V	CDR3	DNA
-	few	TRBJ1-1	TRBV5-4	CASSFGQYTEAFF	TGTGCCAGCAGCTTCGGACAGTACACTGAAGCTTTCTTT
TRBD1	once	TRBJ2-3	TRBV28	CASIPLHNRGKGPRYTQYF	TGTGCCAGCATCCCCCTACATAACAGGGGGAAAGGCCCCAGATACACGCAGTATTTT
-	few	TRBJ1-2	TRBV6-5	CASSYNSESYGYTF	TGTGCCAGCAGTTACAATAGCGAGAGCTATGGCTACACCTTC
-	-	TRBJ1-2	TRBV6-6	CASSSTGLTDGYTF	TGTGCCAGCAGTTCCACGGGACTCACCGATGGCTACACCTTC
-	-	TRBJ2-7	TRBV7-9	CASSLVSRAQPRGYEQYF	TGTGCCAGCAGCTTAGTTTCTCGCGCACAGCCCCGTGGCTACGAGCAGTACTTC
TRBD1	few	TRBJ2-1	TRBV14	CASSQIKGTGYDEQFF	TGTGCCAGCAGCCAAATCAAGGGGACAGGGTACGATGAGCAGTTCTTC
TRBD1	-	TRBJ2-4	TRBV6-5	CASSYSLGQARVYF	TGTGCCAGCAGTTACTCCCTAGGACAGGCAAGGGTGTACTTC
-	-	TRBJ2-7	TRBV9	CASSVDSGVSYEQYF	TGTGCCAGCAGCGTCGACTCGGGGGTTTCTTACGAGCAGTACTTC
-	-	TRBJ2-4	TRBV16	CASSQFSSDLMLGAKNIQYF	TGTGCCAGCAGCCAATTCTCTAGCGATTTAATGCTTGGGGCCAAAAACATTCAGTACTTC
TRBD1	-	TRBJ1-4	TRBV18	CASSPGQGSNEKLFF	TGTGCCAGCTCCCCAGGACAGGGTTCTAATGAAAAACTGTTTTTT
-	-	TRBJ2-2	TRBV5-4	CASSLATTNTGELFF	TGTGCCAGCAGCTTGGCTACCACGAACACCGGGGAGCTGTTTTTT
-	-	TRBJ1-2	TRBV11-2	CASKEAGHSGANYGYTF	TGTGCCAGCAAAGAAGCGGGACACTCGGGGGCTAACTATGGCTACACCTTC
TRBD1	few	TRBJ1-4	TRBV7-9	CASSIDRANEKLFF	TGTGCCAGCAGCATAGACAGGGCAAATGAAAAACTGTTTTTT
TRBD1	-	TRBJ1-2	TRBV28	CASSSHQGAYGYTF	TGTGCCAGCAGTTCTCATCAGGGGGCCTATGGCTACACCTTC
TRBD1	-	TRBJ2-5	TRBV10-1	CASSGGQTETQYF	TGCGCCAGCAGTGGGGGACAGACTGAGACCCAGTACTTC
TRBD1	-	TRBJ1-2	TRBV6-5	CASSSQGYGYTF	TGTGCCAGCAGCTCACAGGGGTATGGCTACACCTTC
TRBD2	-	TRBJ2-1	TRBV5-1	CASSFDSGSFYNEQFF	TGCGCCAGCAGCTTTGATAGCGGGAGCTTTTACAATGAGCAGTTCTTC
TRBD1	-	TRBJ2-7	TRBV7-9	CASSLGTGYEQYF	TGTGCCAGCAGCTTAGGGACAGGTTACGAGCAGTACTTC
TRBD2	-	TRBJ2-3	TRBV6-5	CASRGPWDYYTQYF	TGTGCCAGCAGGGGGCCCTGGGACTACTATACGCAGTATTTT
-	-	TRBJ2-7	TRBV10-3	CAIRSLENAYEQYF	TGTGCCATCAGGTCTCTAGAGAACGCCTACGAGCAGTACTTC
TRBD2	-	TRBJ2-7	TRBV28	CASRGLVYEQYF	TGTGCCAGCAGGGGACTAGTTTACGAGCAGTACTTC
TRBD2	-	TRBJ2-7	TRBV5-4	CASSLGGSGSSYEQYF	TGTGCCAGCAGCTTGGGTGGTAGCGGGAGCTCCTACGAGCAGTACTTC
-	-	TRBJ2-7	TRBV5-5	CASSSLTGTYEQYF	TGTGCCAGCAGCAGCCTAACCGGGACCTACGAGCAGTACTTC
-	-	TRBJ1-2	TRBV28	CASSLPGIYGYTF	TGTGCCAGCAGTTTACCAGGGATCTATGGCTACACCTTC
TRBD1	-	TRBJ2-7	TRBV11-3	CASSLVQGGEQYF	TGTGCCAGCAGCTTAGTACAGGGGGGCGAGCAGTACTTC
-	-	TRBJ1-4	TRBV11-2	CASRRIGQLDEKLFF	TGTGCCAGCAGGCGAATCGGACAGCTAGACGAAAAACTGTTTTTT
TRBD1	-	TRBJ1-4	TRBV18	CASSPSQGASEKLFF	TGTGCCAGCTCCCCATCCCAGGGGGCTAGTGAAAAACTGTTTTTT
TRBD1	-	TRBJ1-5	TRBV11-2	CASSLDQGGGQPQHF	TGTGCCAGCAGCTTAGATCAAGGGGGCGGTCAGCCCCAGCATTTT
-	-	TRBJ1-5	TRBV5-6	CASSGQGYNQPQHF	TGTGCCAGCAGCGGGCAGGGTTACAATCAGCCCCAGCATTTT
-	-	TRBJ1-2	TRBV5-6	CASSLSAEHLVSGYTF	TGTGCCAGCAGCTTATCGGCGGAGCACCTGGTCTCGGGCTACACCTTC
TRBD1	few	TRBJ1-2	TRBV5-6	CASSLIRDRGLYGYTF	TGTGCCAGCAGCCTCATCCGGGACAGGGGGCTCTATGGCTACACCTTC
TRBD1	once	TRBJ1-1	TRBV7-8	CASSLGTGGNTEAFF	TGTGCCAGCAGCTTAGGGACAGGAGGGAACACTGAAGCTTTCTTT
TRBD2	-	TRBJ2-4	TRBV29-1	CSVDSGVAKNIQYF	TGCAGCGTTGATAGCGGGGTAGCCAAAAACATTCAGTACTTC
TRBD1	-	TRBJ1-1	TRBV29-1	CSVMTGVNTEAFF	TGCAGCGTGATGACAGGGGTGAACACTGAAGCTTTCTTT
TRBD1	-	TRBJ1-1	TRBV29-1	CSVTDRGETEAFF	TGCAGCGTTACGGACAGGGGCGAGACTGAAGCTTTCTTT
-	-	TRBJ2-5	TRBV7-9	CASSLVEPTQETQYF	TGTGCCAGCAGCTTAGTGGAGCCGACTCAAGAGACCCAGTACTTC
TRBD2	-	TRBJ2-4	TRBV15	CATSRGSGDSVAKNIQYF	TGTGCCACCAGCAGAGGTAGCGGGGACTCCGTAGCCAAAAACATTCAGTACTTC
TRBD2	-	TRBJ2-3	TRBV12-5	CASGLSPGRAVDTQYF	TGTGCTAGTGGTTTGAGCCCCGGGAGGGCCGTAGATACGCAGTATTTT
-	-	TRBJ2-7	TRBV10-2	CASSDSRDYEQYF	TGCGCCAGCAGTGATAGTCGGGACTACGAGCAGTACTTC
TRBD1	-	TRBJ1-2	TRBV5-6	CASSLFSGGRGYTF	TGTGCCAGCAGCTTGTTTTCAGGGGGCCGAGGCTACACCTTC
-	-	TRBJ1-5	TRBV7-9	CASSLVGGEQPQHF	TGTGCCAGCAGCTTAGTGGGGGGAGAGCAGCCCCAGCATTTT
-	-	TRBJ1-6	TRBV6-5	CASSYGSSYNSPLHF	TGTGCCAGCAGTTACGGCAGCTCCTATAATTCACCCCTCCACTTT
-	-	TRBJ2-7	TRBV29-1	CSVVSGYEQYF	TGCAGCGTTGTTAGCGGATACGAGCAGTACTTC
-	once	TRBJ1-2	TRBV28	CASSHGGYTF	TGTGCCAGCAGTCACGGTGGCTACACCTTC
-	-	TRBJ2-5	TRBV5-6	CASSLTAGPSETQYF	TGTGCCAGCAGCTTGACCGCGGGACCGTCGGAGACCCAGTACTTC
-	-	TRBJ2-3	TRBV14	CASSPGQLPPDTQYF	TGTGCCAGCAGCCCTGGACAGCTGCCCCCAGATACGCAGTATTTT
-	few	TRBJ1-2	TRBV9	CASSVDSQGGYGYTF	TGTGCCAGCAGCGTAGATAGCCAGGGAGGCTATGGCTACACCTTC
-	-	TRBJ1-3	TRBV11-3	CASSQSGNTIYF	TGTGCCAGCAGTCAATCTGGAAACACCATATATTTT